These T cell receptor beta chains were read from a single sample in a study of T cell responses to AZD1222 COVID-19 vaccine. TCRdb's copy holds only in-frame clones and misses some; the assay was immunoSEQ multiplex PCR. In the table there are 45,000 or so clones, more than 80% of which are singletons. The material was peripheral blood, obtained on day 0 of AZD1222 vaccination. The source is an adult in good health. Each CDR3 is given with its conserved first and last residue. A D gene is named only where the DNA matches it firmly. Some rows have no size entry. The others give once, few or many, or a class for an expanded clone.

TRBD1,TRBJ2-5,NA,TRBV6-2/TRBV6-3,TGTGCCAGCAGCCCGGACAGGGGCCCCCGGTACCAAGAGACCCAGTACTTC,CASSPDRGPRYQETQYF
NA,TRBJ2-1,NA,TRBV6-6,TGTGCCAGCAGTTACACGTCGGGAGTTGGGAAGCAGTTCTTC,CASSYTSGVGKQFF
TRBD2,TRBJ2-1,NA,TRBV29-1,TGCAGCGTGGGACTAGGGCCTGCCTACAATGAGCAGTTCTTC,CSVGLGPAYNEQFF
NA,TRBJ1-2,NA,TRBV12-3/TRBV12-4,TGTGCCAGCGGATGGACCCGGGGCTACACCTTC,CASGWTRGYTF
NA,TRBJ2-5,NA,TRBV7-3,TGTGCCAGCAGCTTATACCCCTCTTTGCAAGAGACCCAGTACTTC,CASSLYPSLQETQYF
NA,TRBJ2-3,NA,TRBV20-1,TGCAGTGCTAGTGGATCCGGGGGTGCAGATACGCAGTATTTT,CSASGSGGADTQYF
TRBD1,TRBJ2-7,NA,TRBV7-3,TGTGCCAGCAGCTTAATGGGGACAGGTGTCCACGAGCAGTACTTC,CASSLMGTGVHEQYF
NA,TRBJ2-1,NA,TRBV10-3,TGTGCCATCGGCAGGGGAAATGAGCAGTTCTTC,CAIGRGNEQFF
NA,TRBJ2-1,NA,TRBV11-3,TGTGCCAGCAGCTTAGCTGGGGGGGGCCAGTATGAGCAGTTCTTC,CASSLAGGGQYEQFF
NA,TRBJ1-1,NA,TRBV30,TGTGCCTGGAGTACGGGGGTTAAGACTGAAGCTTTCTTT,CAWSTGVKTEAFF
NA,TRBJ1-4,NA,TRBV7-2,TGTGCCAGCAGGTTTGGGGCGCAGGGGCGGAGTGAAAAACTGTTTTTT,CASRFGAQGRSEKLFF
NA,TRBJ1-3,NA,TRBV14,TGTGCCAGCAGCCAGCAAGGGGTCTCTGGAAACACCATATATTTT,CASSQQGVSGNTIYF
TRBD1,TRBJ1-2,NA,TRBV7-2,TGTGCCAGCAGCTTAGTGAGACAGGGGGACTATGGCTACACCTTC,CASSLVRQGDYGYTF
NA,TRBJ1-6,NA,TRBV7-8,TGTGCCAGCAGCTTAAAAGGTCCCACGAATAATTCACCCCTCCACTTT,CASSLKGPTNNSPLHF
NA,TRBJ1-6,NA,TRBV15,TGTGCCACCAGCAGAGAATTCTCCGGGAATTCACCCCTCCACTTT,CATSREFSGNSPLHF
TRBD1,TRBJ1-1,once,TRBV19,TGTGCCAGTAGTTTGGACAGGGACGCTGAAGCTTTCTTT,CASSLDRDAEAFF
TRBD1,TRBJ2-3,NA,TRBV7-2,TGTGCCAGCAGCGGGGACAGCCATACGCAGTATTTT,CASSGDSHTQYF
NA,TRBJ1-5,once,TRBV5-1,TGCGCCAGCAGCTTGTCGGGGGGCAATCAGCCCCAGCATTTT,CASSLSGGNQPQHF
TRBD1,TRBJ1-2,NA,TRBV11-2,TGTGCCAGCAGCACGTGGGACAGGGGGCGACTTGGCTACACCTTC,CASSTWDRGRLGYTF
TRBD2,TRBJ2-3,once,TRBV11-2,TGTGCCAGCAGCTTAAAGTCGGGATTGCGGGAGGTGAAAACAGATACGCAGTATTTT,CASSLKSGLREVKTDTQYF
NA,TRBJ2-2,NA,TRBV28,TGTGCCAGCAGTGCATGGACGACGAACACCGGGGAGCTGTTTTTT,CASSAWTTNTGELFF
TRBD1,TRBJ1-6,NA,TRBV7-2,TGTGCCAGCAGCTTAGATTTCAGGGGGCTTTCTTCACCCCTCCACTTT,CASSLDFRGLSSPLHF
TRBD1,TRBJ1-1,NA,TRBV7-9,TGTGCCAGCAGCTTGGAGGGGGCGAGGAGCACTGAAGCTTTCTTT,CASSLEGARSTEAFF
NA,TRBJ1-6,once,TRBV14,TGTGCCAGCAGCCAAGGCGGGGGGCGAACCTATAATTCACCCCTCCACTTT,CASSQGGGRTYNSPLHF
NA,TRBJ2-3,NA,TRBV6-2/TRBV6-3,TGTGCCAGCAGTAGGGCTACCACAGATACGCAGTATTTT,CASSRATTDTQYF
TRBD2,TRBJ2-7,few,TRBV7-8,TGTGCCAGCAGCCCCGGGTCGGGAGCGGGGGGCTCCTACGAGCAGTACTTC,CASSPGSGAGGSYEQYF
NA,TRBJ2-1,NA,TRBV3-1/TRBV3-2,TGTGCCAGCAGCCTTTACAATGAGCAGTTCTTC,CASSLYNEQFF
NA,TRBJ2-2,NA,TRBV10-3,TGTGCCATCAGTGAGTCGGCAGGGAACACCGGGGAGCTGTTTTTT,CAISESAGNTGELFF
NA,TRBJ1-2,NA,TRBV30,TGTGCCTGGAGTGATGATGCCGACGGCTACACCTTC,CAWSDDADGYTF
NA,TRBJ1-3,NA,TRBV11-2,TGTGCCAGCAGCTCCCCCGGCACTGGAAACACCATATATTTT,CASSSPGTGNTIYF
NA,TRBJ2-7,few,TRBV7-2,TGTGCCAGCAGCTTAGGTCTTGGAGCCTACGAGCAGTACTTC,CASSLGLGAYEQYF
NA,TRBJ1-1,once,TRBV9,TGTGCCAGCAGCGCCAGGGACACGCTCGAGACTTTCTTT,CASSARDTLETFF
TRBD2,TRBJ2-1,NA,TRBV11-2,TGTGCCAGCAGCTTACTAGCGGTCTACAATGAGCAGTTCTTC,CASSLLAVYNEQFF
NA,TRBJ1-1,NA,TRBV30,TGTGCCTGGAGTGGGGCAGGGTTTACTGAAGCTTTCTTT,CAWSGAGFTEAFF
TRBD1,TRBJ1-6,NA,TRBV3-1/TRBV3-2,TGTGCCAGCAGACCAGGGACAGATTCACCCCTCCACTTT,CASRPGTDSPLHF
NA,TRBJ2-3,NA,TRBV7-2,TGTGCCAGCAGCTTATTCCCTCGGGCAGCGAGCACAGATACGCAGTATTTT,CASSLFPRAASTDTQYF
TRBD1,TRBJ2-7,few,TRBV11-1,TGTGCCAGCAGCTCCCTGACAGGGACCTACGAGCAGTACTTC,CASSSLTGTYEQYF
NA,TRBJ1-5,NA,TRBV7-8,TGTGCCAGCAGCTTAGGAGTAGATCAGCCCCAGCATTTT,CASSLGVDQPQHF
NA,TRBJ2-1,few,TRBV6-2/TRBV6-3,TGTGCCAGCAGCTTGATGAACAATGAGCAGTTCTTC,CASSLMNNEQFF
NA,TRBJ2-2,NA,TRBV30,TGTGCCTGGAGTCACCGGGGGAGGGGGGAGCTGTTTTTT,CAWSHRGRGELFF
NA,TRBJ2-2,once,TRBV5-5,TGTGCCAGCAGCTGGGCGGGGCTCTCCACCGGGGAGCTGTTTTTT,CASSWAGLSTGELFF
NA,TRBJ1-5,NA,TRBV6-5,TGTGCCAGCAGTTACGGAGGCGGGGGTCAGCCCCAGCATTTT,CASSYGGGGQPQHF
NA,TRBJ2-4,NA,TRBV6-6,TGTGCCAGCAGTTTGGGGGGGCTAGGCAAAAACATTCAGTACTTC,CASSLGGLGKNIQYF
NA,TRBJ1-2,NA,TRBV2,TGTGCCAGCAGTGAAGAGGGGGGAGGCTACACCTTC,CASSEEGGGYTF
NA,TRBJ1-1,NA,TRBV3-1/TRBV3-2,TGTGCCAGCAGCCAAGTGGGGGGAGACACTGAAGCTTTCTTT,CASSQVGGDTEAFF
NA,TRBJ2-1,once,TRBV11-1,TGTGCCAGCAGCTTCGCCGGACAGTTCAATGAGCAGTTCTTC,CASSFAGQFNEQFF
TRBD2,TRBJ2-3,NA,TRBV28,TGTGCCAGCAGTTTGTACGGGAGGTGGGGGGAGAGACGCACAGATACGCAGTATTTT,CASSLYGRWGERRTDTQYF
TRBD1,TRBJ2-2,NA,TRBV2,TGTGCCAGCAGAGGACAGGTGGGGAACACCGGGGAGCTGTTTTTT,CASRGQVGNTGELFF
NA,TRBJ2-5,NA,TRBV5-1,TGCGCCAGCAGCTTGTCGCAAGTCGGACAAGAGACCCAGTACTTC,CASSLSQVGQETQYF
TRBD2,TRBJ2-1,NA,TRBV28,TGTGCCAGCAGATCCCTAGCGGGGGGCAACAATGAGCAGTTCTTC,CASRSLAGGNNEQFF
NA,TRBJ1-6,NA,TRBV6-6,TGTGCCAGCAGTTTCCCAGTGGCTCCCGCAAATTCACCCCTCCACTTT,CASSFPVAPANSPLHF
NA,TRBJ1-1,NA,TRBV28,TGTGCCAGCAGTTTTGACAGGATTAACACTGAAGCTTTCTTT,CASSFDRINTEAFF
NA,TRBJ1-5,NA,TRBV19,TGTGCCAGTAGTATCCTTACCCCTAGCAATCAGCCCCAGCATTTT,CASSILTPSNQPQHF